This T cell receptor beta chain was documented in a study of blood T cell repertoires in COVID-19. In the study overall: From T cells, B-cell-depleted T cells, or PBMCs came the material, which was cDNA or gDNA.

CDR3 length: 13 residues. CDR1 is SGHTA, CDR2 FQGTGA, per germline. With 3 bases removed from V and 0 bases from J, the gap between germline ends came to 5 bases. Per the study methods: Amplification of reference gene primers provided the estimated nucleated cell counts. Using immunoSEQ multiplex PCR, the repertoire was profiled, and TCRdb retains in-frame clones only, with some absent. V, J and clone size reflect that table, while D and trimming were determined from the DNA. This sample yields about 170,000 clones, of which about 85% are seen a single time; about 6.9% belongs to the top ten. A Seattle source enrolled patients during active infection and followed them longitudinally.

The clonotype comes from a man older than 75 with COVID-19, enrolled during active disease. Sequences were obtained from peripheral blood. The chain uses TRBV7-3 and TRBJ1-2; D uncertain. CDR3 sequence reads: CASSFGSNYGYTF. The CDR3 DNA follows: TGTGCCAGCAGCTTCGGTTCTAACTATGGCTACACCTTC.